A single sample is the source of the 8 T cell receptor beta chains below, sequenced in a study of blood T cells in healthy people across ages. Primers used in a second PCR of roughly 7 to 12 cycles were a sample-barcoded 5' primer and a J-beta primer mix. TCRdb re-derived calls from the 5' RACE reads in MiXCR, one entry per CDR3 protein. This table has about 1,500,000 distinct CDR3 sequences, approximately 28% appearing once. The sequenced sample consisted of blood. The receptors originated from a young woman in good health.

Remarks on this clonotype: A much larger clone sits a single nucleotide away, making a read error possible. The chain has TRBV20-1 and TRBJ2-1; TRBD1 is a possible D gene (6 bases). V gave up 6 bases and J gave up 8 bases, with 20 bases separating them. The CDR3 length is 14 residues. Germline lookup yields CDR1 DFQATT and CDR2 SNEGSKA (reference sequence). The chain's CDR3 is CSALDSSRYDEQFF. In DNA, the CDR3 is TGCAGTGCACTGGACAGCTCCCGATACGATGAGCAGTTCTTC.

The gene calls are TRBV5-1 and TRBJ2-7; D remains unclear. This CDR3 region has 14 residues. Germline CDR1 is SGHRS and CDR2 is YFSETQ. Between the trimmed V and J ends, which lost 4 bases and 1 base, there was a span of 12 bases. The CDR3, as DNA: TGCGCCAGCAGCGAACATGACGCGTCCTACGAGCAGTACTTC. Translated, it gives CASSEHDASYEQYF.

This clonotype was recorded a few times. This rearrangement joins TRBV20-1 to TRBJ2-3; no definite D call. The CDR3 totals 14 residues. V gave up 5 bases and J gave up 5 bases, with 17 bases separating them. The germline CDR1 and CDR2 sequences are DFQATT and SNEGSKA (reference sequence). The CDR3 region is CSALDARKLDTQYF. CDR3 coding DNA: TGCAGTGCTCTGGACGCGCGAAAATTAGATACGCAGTATTTT.

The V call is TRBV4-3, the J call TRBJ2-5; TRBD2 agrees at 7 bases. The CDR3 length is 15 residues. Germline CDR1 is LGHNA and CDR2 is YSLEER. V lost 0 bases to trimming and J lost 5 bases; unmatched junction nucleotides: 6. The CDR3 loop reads CASSQDRVGGETQYF. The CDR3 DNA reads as TGCGCCAGCAGCCAAGATAGGGTCGGGGGGGAGACCCAGTACTTC.

CDR3 residues: CATSDPTDRGADEQYF. Written as DNA, the CDR3 is TGTGCCACCAGTGATCCGACGGACAGGGGGGCTGATGAGCAGTACTTC. V is TRBV24-1 and J is TRBJ2-5; 10 bases are shared with TRBD1. Germline V CDR1 and CDR2: KGHDR, SFDVKD. This CDR3 is 16 amino acids long. The V and J ends lost 3 bases and 11 bases, in that order; junction bases with no gene match: 14.

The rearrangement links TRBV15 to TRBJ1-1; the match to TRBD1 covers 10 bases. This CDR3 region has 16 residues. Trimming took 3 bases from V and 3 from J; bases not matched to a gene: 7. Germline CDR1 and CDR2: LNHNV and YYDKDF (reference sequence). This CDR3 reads CATSSPSGTGDTEAFF. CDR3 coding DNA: TGTGCCACCAGCAGCCCCTCCGGGACAGGGGACACTGAAGCTTTCTTT.

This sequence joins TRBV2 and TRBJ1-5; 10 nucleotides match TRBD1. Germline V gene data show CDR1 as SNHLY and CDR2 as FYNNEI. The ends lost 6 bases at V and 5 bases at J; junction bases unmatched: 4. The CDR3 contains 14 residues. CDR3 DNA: TGTGCCAGCAGGAACGGACAGGGGGATCAGCCCCAGCATTTT. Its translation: CASRNGQGDQPQHF.

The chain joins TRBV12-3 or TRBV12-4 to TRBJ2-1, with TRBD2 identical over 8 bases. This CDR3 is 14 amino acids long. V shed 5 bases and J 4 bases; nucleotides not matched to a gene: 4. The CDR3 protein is CASSNGGGYNEQFF. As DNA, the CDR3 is TGTGCCAGCAGTAATGGCGGGGGGTACAATGAGCAGTTCTTC.